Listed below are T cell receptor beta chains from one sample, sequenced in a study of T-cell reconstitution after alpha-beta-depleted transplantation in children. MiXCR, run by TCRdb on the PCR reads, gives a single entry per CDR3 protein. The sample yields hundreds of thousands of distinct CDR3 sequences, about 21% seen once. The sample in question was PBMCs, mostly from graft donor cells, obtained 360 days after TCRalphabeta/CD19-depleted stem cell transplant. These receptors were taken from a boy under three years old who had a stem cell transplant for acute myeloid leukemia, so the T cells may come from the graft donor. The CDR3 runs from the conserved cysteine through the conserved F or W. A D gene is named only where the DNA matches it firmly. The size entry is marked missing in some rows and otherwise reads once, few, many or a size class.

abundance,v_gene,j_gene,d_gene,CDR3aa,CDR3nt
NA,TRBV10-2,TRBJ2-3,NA,CASTSDSEGTDTQYF,TGCGCCAGCACCTCCGACAGCGAGGGGACAGATACGCAGTATTTT
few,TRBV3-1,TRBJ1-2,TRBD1,CASSPGTGVCTF,TGTGCCAGCAGCCCGGGGACAGGGGTCTGCACCTTC
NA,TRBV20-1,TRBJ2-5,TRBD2,CSARSSGDWETQYF,TGCAGTGCTAGATCTAGCGGGGACTGGGAGACCCAGTACTTC
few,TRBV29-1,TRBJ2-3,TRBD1,CSVEGQRTDTQYF,TGCAGCGTTGAGGGACAGAGGACAGATACGCAGTATTTT
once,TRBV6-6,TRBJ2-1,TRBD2,CASQRGGSNEQFF,TGTGCCAGCCAGCGGGGGGGCTCGAATGAGCAGTTCTTC
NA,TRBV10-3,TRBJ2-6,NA,CAISELERGEGGTSGANVLTF,TGTGCCATCAGTGAGTTGGAAAGAGGTGAAGGGGGAACCTCTGGGGCCAACGTCCTGACTTTC
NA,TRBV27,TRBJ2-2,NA,CASSLHVNTGELFF,TGTGCCAGCAGTTTACACGTTAACACCGGGGAGCTGTTTTTT
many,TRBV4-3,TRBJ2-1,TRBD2,CASSQVSGGDYNEQFF,TGCGCCAGCAGCCAAGTGAGCGGGGGAGATTACAATGAGCAGTTCTTC
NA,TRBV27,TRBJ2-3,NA,CASSVHRVADTQYF,TGTGCCAGCAGTGTTCACAGGGTGGCAGATACGCAGTATTTT
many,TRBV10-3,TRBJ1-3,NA,CAISESTQGNTIYF,TGTGCCATCAGTGAGTCGACACAGGGAAACACCATATATTTT
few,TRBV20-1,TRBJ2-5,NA,CSARPGTRNMAQYF,TGCAGTGCTAGACCCGGGACCCGGAATATGGCCCAGTACTTC
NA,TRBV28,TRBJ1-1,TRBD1,CASSQDRWGQEVEDTEAFF,TGTGCCAGCAGTCAGGACAGGTGGGGGCAGGAAGTCGAGGACACTGAAGCTTTCTTT
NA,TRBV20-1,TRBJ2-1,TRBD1,CSARGTGYEQFF,TGCAGTGCTAGAGGGACAGGGTATGAGCAGTTCTTC
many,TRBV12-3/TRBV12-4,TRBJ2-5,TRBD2,CASNVAGGPQETQYF,TGTGCCAGCAACGTAGCGGGGGGTCCCCAAGAGACCCAGTACTTC
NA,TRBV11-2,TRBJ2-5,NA,CASSSSRGLRETQYF,TGTGCCAGCAGCTCCTCTCGGGGGTTGCGAGAGACCCAGTACTTC
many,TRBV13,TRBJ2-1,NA,CASSPAGAIGDEQFF,TGTGCCAGCAGCCCCGCTGGGGCGATTGGGGATGAGCAGTTCTTC
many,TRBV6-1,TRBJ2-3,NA,CASMPARGLDTQYF,TGTGCCAGTATGCCCGCGAGGGGTTTAGATACGCAGTATTTT
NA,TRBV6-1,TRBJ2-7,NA,CASSRGVPPPYEQYF,TGTGCCAGCAGCCGTGGGGTTCCCCCACCCTACGAGCAGTACTTC
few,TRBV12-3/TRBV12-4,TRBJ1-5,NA,CASTRGDQPQHF,TGTGCCAGCACAAGAGGGGATCAGCCCCAGCATTTT
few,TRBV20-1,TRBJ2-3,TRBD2,CSAGRLAGGTTDTQYF,TGCAGTGCTGGCAGACTAGCGGGGGGCACCACAGATACGCAGTATTTT
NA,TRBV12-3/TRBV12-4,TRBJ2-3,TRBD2,CASRTGLVPTDTQYF,TGTGCCAGCAGAACCGGACTAGTACCCACAGATACGCAGTATTTT
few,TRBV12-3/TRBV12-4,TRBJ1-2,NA,CASSFASNYGYTF,TGTGCCAGCAGTTTTGCCTCTAACTATGGCTACACCTTC
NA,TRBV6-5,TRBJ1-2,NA,CASSYGIIYGYTF,TGTGCCAGCAGTTACGGGATCATCTATGGCTACACCTTC
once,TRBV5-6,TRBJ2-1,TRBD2,CASRKGLAGVNEQFF,TGTGCCAGCAGAAAAGGACTAGCGGGGGTCAATGAGCAGTTCTTC
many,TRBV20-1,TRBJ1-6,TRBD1,CSAREGGLPLHF,TGCAGTGCTAGAGAAGGGGGCTTGCCCCTCCACTTT
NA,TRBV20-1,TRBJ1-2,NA,CSALGQPHGYTF,TGCAGTGCCCTAGGACAGCCTCATGGCTACACCTTC
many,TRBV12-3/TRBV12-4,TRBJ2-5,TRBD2,CASSSWLAGRETQYF,TGTGCCAGCAGTTCCTGGCTAGCGGGGCGAGAGACCCAGTACTTC
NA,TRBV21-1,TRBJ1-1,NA,CASGTVAFF,TGTGCCAGCGGGACGGTAGCTTTCTTT
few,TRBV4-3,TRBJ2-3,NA,CASSQDFYRRTDTQYF,TGCGCCAGCAGCCAAGACTTCTATCGGCGCACAGATACGCAGTATTTT
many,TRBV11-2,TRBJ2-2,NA,CASSSTINRVGMNTGELFF,TGTGCCAGCAGCTCTACTATTAACAGGGTGGGAATGAACACCGGGGAGCTGTTTTTT
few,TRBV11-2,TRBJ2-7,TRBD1,CASRTGRSGTGTYEQYF,TGTGCCAGCAGGACGGGGCGGAGCGGGACAGGGACCTACGAGCAGTACTTC
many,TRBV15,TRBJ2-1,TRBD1,CATRTGQGSHGMGDEQFF,TGTGCCACCAGAACCGGACAGGGATCGCACGGAATGGGGGATGAGCAGTTCTTC
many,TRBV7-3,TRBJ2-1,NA,CASSLTSSTVRRLFF,TGTGCCAGCAGCTTAACATCATCAACAGTTCGACGTTTGTTCTTC
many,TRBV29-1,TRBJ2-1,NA,CSVGRRLSSYNEQFF,TGCAGCGTAGGGAGGCGGTTGAGCTCCTACAATGAGCAGTTCTTC
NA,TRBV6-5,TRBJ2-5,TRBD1,CASSYATGPETQYF,TGTGCCAGCAGTTACGCGACAGGGCCCGAGACCCAGTACTTC